The 14 T cell receptor beta chains below all came from one sample that was sequenced in a study of blood T cells in healthy people across ages. Primers used in a second PCR of roughly 7 to 12 cycles were a sample-barcoded 5' primer and a J-beta primer mix. TCRdb reprocessed the 5' RACE reads with MiXCR, giving one entry per CDR3 protein. The sample holds more than 500,000 distinct CDR3 sequences, 25% to 30% seen once. Sequencing was done on a sample of blood. The origin of the receptors is a woman in her 70s in good health.

The V and J genes are TRBV4-3 and TRBJ2-2, with D tentatively TRBD1 (5 bases). V was clipped by 4 bases and J by 13 bases, with 16 bases between them. This CDR3 has 13 amino acids. From germline, CDR1 is LGHNA and CDR2 YSLEER. CDR3 DNA sequence: TGCGCCAGCAGCCCTGTAAAAGGGGATCGGCTGTTTTTT. It specifies CASSPVKGDRLFF.

This clonotype has only a few counts. This rearrangement joins TRBV6-1 to TRBJ1-4; no clear D. CDR3 length: 12 residues. V dropped 3 bases and J dropped 8 bases, with 7 bases sitting between them. Germline V gene sequence: CDR1 MNHNS, CDR2 SASEGT. CDR3 sequence (DNA): TGTGCCAGCAGTGACAATGGCGAAAAACTGTTTTTT. Amino acids: CASSDNGEKLFF.

This clonotype was counted a few times. The chain is built from TRBV11-2 and TRBJ1-4, with D possibly matching TRBD1 (6 bases). The germline V gene has CDR1 SGHAT and CDR2 FQNNGV. Between the trimmed V and J ends, which lost 4 bases and 2 bases, there was a span of 8 bases. This CDR3 has 14 residues. CDR3 sequence reads: CASSWTVTNEKLFF. In DNA form, the CDR3 reads TGTGCCAGCAGCTGGACAGTTACTAATGAAAAACTGTTTTTT.

As for this clonotype: An end of the junction does not agree with germline; a read error may underlie this. The chain employs TRBV3-1 and TRBJ2-4, with D uncertain. The germline V gene has CDR1 LGHDT and CDR2 YNNKEL (reference sequence). CDR3 length: 15 residues. The CDR3 region has the DNA TGTGCCTGCAGCCCGGCCCCGTTAGCCAAAAACATTCAGTACTTC. Its protein is CACSPAPLAKNIQYF.

In its sample, this clonotype was seen a few times. The J gene is TRBJ2-5, the V gene TRBV12-3 or TRBV12-4; weak D call: TRBD1 (5 bases). The J call may not be correct, given that the DNA end is closer to TRBJ2-7. The CDR3 consists of 15 residues. The CDR3 nucleotides are TGTGCCAGCAGTTTAGGGCAGGGTATGTCCTACGAGCAGTACTTC. It specifies CASSLGQGMSYEQYF.

The chain couples TRBV7-2 to TRBJ2-3, with D tentatively TRBD1 (6 bases). CDR1 SGHTA and CDR2 FQGNSA come from the germline V gene. CDR3 length: 13 amino acids. Trimming stripped 1 base from V and 7 bases from J, with 9 bases between. The CDR3 coding sequence is TGTGCCAGCAGCTTAGACAGGGAATATACGCAGTATTTT. This encodes CASSLDREYTQYF.

This clonotype was counted many times. The chain combines TRBV7-3 with TRBJ2-2, with D possibly being TRBD1 or TRBD2 (6 bases each). There are 18 residues in the CDR3. CDR1 SGHTA and CDR2 FQGTGA come from the germline V gene. The V gene lost 0 bases and the J gene lost 6 bases, with 20 bases spanning the gap. DNA of the CDR3: TGTGCCAGCAGCTTAACCTCGACCAGGGGAGGAGGCGCCGGGGAGCTGTTTTTT. Its translation: CASSLTSTRGGGAGELFF.

This chain uses TRBV6-5 with TRBJ1-2, with a weak D call TRBD1 (6 bases). V dropped 2 bases and J dropped 2 bases, with 15 bases sitting between them. This CDR3 spans 16 amino acids. Germline V gene data show CDR1 as MNHEY and CDR2 as SVGAGI. CDR3 sequence (DNA): TGTGCCAGCAGTTACGGGGGGCTCTACGGGAACTATGGCTACACCTTC. Amino acid sequence: CASSYGGLYGNYGYTF.

This clonotype was counted only a few times. The chain combines TRBV6-2 or TRBV6-3 with TRBJ1-5; D unclear. Germline V gives CDR1 MNHEY, CDR2 SVGEGT. The CDR3 extends over 14 amino acids. Trimming stripped 2 bases from V and 1 base from J, with 6 bases between. The CDR3 spells CASSYGRSNQPQHF. Here the CDR3 DNA reads TGTGCCAGCAGTTACGGGCGGAGCAATCAGCCCCAGCATTTT.

The chain joins TRBV18 to TRBJ1-1, with a tentative D call TRBD1 (5 bases). The CDR3 has 14 residues. The ends were cut back, 3 bases at V and 3 bases at J, with 11 bases in the middle. Germline CDR1 is KGHSH and CDR2 is LQKENI. The CDR3 loop reads CASSPAWGDTEAFF. CDR3 in DNA: TGTGCCAGCTCACCCGCGTGGGGGGACACTGAAGCTTTCTTT.

The gene calls are TRBV19 and TRBJ1-4; 8 bases match TRBD1. CDR1 LNHDA and CDR2 SQIVND come from the germline V gene (reference sequence). This CDR3 is built from 16 residues. V shed 5 bases, J shed 2 bases, and the junction held 7 bases outside the gene matches. The CDR3 sequence is CASSEDRGGTNEKLFF. In DNA, the CDR3 is TGTGCCAGTAGTGAAGACAGGGGTGGTACTAATGAAAAACTGTTTTTT.

This clonotype was picked up a small number of times. This sequence joins TRBV20-1 and TRBJ1-4; tentatively, D is TRBD1 (5 bases). CDR1 and CDR2 from the germline V gene are DFQATT and SNEGSKA (reference sequence). This CDR3 comprises 13 residues. The germline V and J ends were trimmed by 5 bases and 6 bases, with 13 bases remaining between them. Written as DNA, the CDR3 is TGCAGTGCTTCAGAGGGGAATGATGAAAAACTGTTTTTT. Its translation is CSASEGNDEKLFF.

This clonotype occurred a few times. The V and J genes are TRBV29-1 and TRBJ1-1, with D hard to call. Trimming took off 3 bases at V and 4 bases at J, with 9 bases between the two ends. CDR3 size: 12 residues. Germline assignment: CDR1 SQVTM and CDR2 ANQGSEA. The CDR3 DNA follows: TGCAGCGTTGAGGGTATGGGCACTGAAGCTTTCTTT. Translating it yields CSVEGMGTEAFF.

This clonotype has only a few counts. V gene TRBV19 combines with J gene TRBJ1-5, with 7 bases aligning to TRBD1. This CDR3 is 14 amino acids long. Germline V CDR1 and CDR2: LNHDA, SQIVND (reference sequence). V lost 5 bases and J lost 3; bases outside the gene matches: 4. The chain's CDR3 is CASSAGQFNQPQHF. The CDR3 region has the DNA TGTGCCAGTAGTGCGGGACAGTTCAATCAGCCCCAGCATTTT.